This TCR beta chain was profiled in a study of siplizumab effects on memory and regulatory T cells. Findings and limits, study-wide: Apparently more diverse than memory cells, naive T cells also seemed major alloresponse contributors.

Clones were read by immunoSEQ multiplex PCR, and TCRdb kept only the in-frame ones, dropping some. The sample holds about 100,000 clones, approximately 92% seen once. Germline assignment: CDR1 SGHTA and CDR2 FQGTGA. The CDR3 is 17 residues long. The ends lost 2 bases at V and 4 bases at J; junction bases unmatched: 10. With regard to this clone: Its target is not known.

V usage is TRBV7-3 and J usage is TRBJ1-1; 10 bases fit TRBD1. The receptor comes from a human donor in good health. Sequenced input: CD4+ T cells sorted from blood. CDR3 DNA sequence: TGTGCCAGCAGCTTATTTGGGGACAGGGGCGGGATCACTGAAGCTTTCTTT. Its translation is CASSLFGDRGGITEAFF.